Below are 13 T cell receptor beta chains sequenced from a single sample in a study of shared clonotypes between healthy human individuals. Clones were read by immunoSEQ multiplex PCR, and TCRdb kept only the in-frame ones, dropping some. The table records some 2,500,000 clones, 93% of them present only once. The sequenced sample consisted of naive CD4+ T cells from PBMCs. Regarding subset: CD45RA+ positively selected. The source is a young man in good health. Some clones in this sample may be carry-over from other donors' samples.

Note on this clone: The same CDR3 also results from other DNA sequences found in this sample. This sequence joins TRBV5-1 and TRBJ2-2; 8 bases are a match to TRBD2. Germline V gene data show CDR1 as SGHRS and CDR2 as YFSETQ. V shed 0 bases, J shed 3 bases, and the junction held 1 base outside the gene matches. The CDR3 covers 15 residues. CDR3 amino acids: CASSLGSGDTGELFF. The CDR3 DNA follows: TGCGCCAGCAGCTTGGGTAGCGGGGACACCGGGGAGCTGTTTTTT. The full variable domain, with the rest looked up from reference TRBV5-1 and TRBJ2-2, is KAGVTQTPRYLIKTRGQQVTLSCSPISGHRSVSWYQQTPGQGLQFLFEYFSETQRNKGNFPGRFSGRQFSNSRSEMNVSTLELGDSALYLCASSLGSGDTGELFFGEGSRLTVL.

This clone was seen only once. Additional DNA sequences in this sample encode the identical CDR3. This rearrangement joins TRBV7-9 to TRBJ2-5, with 8 bases matching TRBD1. This CDR3 contains 14 residues. V lost 1 base, J lost 4 bases, and 2 bases stayed unmatched. Germline CDR1 is SEHNR and CDR2 is FQNEAQ (reference sequence). The CDR3 DNA reads TGTGCCAGCAGCTTAGGGACAGGGAGAGAGACCCAGTACTTC. Its translation: CASSLGTGRETQYF.

A word on this clone: The sample carries other DNA sequences with the same CDR3. The gene calls are TRBV2 and TRBJ2-1; the D gene is possibly TRBD1 (6 bases). Trimming removed 5 bases from V and 6 bases from J, with 8 bases in between. CDR3 length equals 12 residues. Per germline, CDR1 SNHLY and CDR2 FYNNEI. In DNA, the CDR3 is TGTGCCAGCAGTCTGGACAGCAATGAGCAGTTCTTC. Its translation is CASSLDSNEQFF.

This clone was observed a handful of times. The rearrangement joins TRBV6-1 to TRBJ1-5, with D unclear. CDR1 is MNHNS and CDR2 is SASEGT in the germline V gene. Deletions cut 4 bases from V and 8 bases from J, with 15 bases between. The length of the CDR3 is 14 residues. CDR3 loop: CASSAEEGSKPQHF. Written as DNA, the CDR3 is TGTGCCAGCAGTGCCGAGGAGGGATCGAAGCCCCAGCATTTT.

This chain uses TRBV2 with TRBJ2-7; 8 bases fit TRBD1. Germline trimming cut 8 bases from V and 7 bases from J; bases unmatched to any gene: 13. The CDR3 is made up of 14 amino acids. In germline, CDR1 is SNHLY, CDR2 FYNNEI. This CDR3 reads CASGPRTGTQEQYF. Here the CDR3 DNA reads TGTGCCAGCGGCCCCCGGACAGGGACCCAGGAGCAGTACTTC.

The chain is built from TRBV18 and TRBJ2-7, with 12 bases matching TRBD2. The CDR3 runs to 15 residues. The V gene's germline CDR1 is KGHSH and CDR2 LQKENI. J gave up 7 bases and V 2 bases, and 6 bases lay outside the gene matches. The CDR3 loop is CASSPGLAGSVEQYF. CDR3 nucleotides: TGTGCCAGCTCACCAGGACTAGCGGGGTCGGTGGAGCAGTACTTC.

V is TRBV7-2 and J is TRBJ2-2; 7 nucleotides agree with TRBD2. The CDR3 extends over 16 amino acids. Germline lookup yields CDR1 SGHTA and CDR2 FQGNSA. Losses at the gene ends were 3 bases for V and 4 bases for J; bases not matched to a gene: 8. CDR3 sequence reads: CASSLMAGDITGELFF. As DNA, the CDR3 is TGTGCCAGCAGCTTGATGGCGGGAGATATCACCGGGGAGCTGTTTTTT.

The chain carries TRBV5-1 and TRBJ1-2; 8 nucleotides line up with TRBD1. Per the germline V gene, CDR1 is SGHRS and CDR2 is YFSETQ. The CDR3 runs to 15 residues. V lost 5 bases, J lost 7 bases, and 13 bases stayed unmatched. The CDR3 loop reads CASRDRDRMVSGYTF. The CDR3 nucleotides are TGCGCCAGCAGAGATAGGGACAGGATGGTGAGTGGCTACACCTTC.

V gene TRBV7-9 combines with J gene TRBJ2-3; no clear D gene. Germline CDR1 and CDR2: SEHNR and FQNEAQ (reference sequence). V shed 6 bases and J shed 2 bases, with 15 bases lying between them. CDR3 size: 15 residues. CDR3 in DNA: TGTGCCAGCAGTATCCTTAGCAGTAACACAGATACGCAGTATTTT. Translation: CASSILSSNTDTQYF.

The rearrangement uses TRBV6-5 and TRBJ1-2; D gene unclear. V lost 3 bases, J lost 3 bases, and 8 bases lay in between. CDR1 and CDR2 from the germline V gene are MNHEY and SVGAGI. This CDR3 is 13 amino acids long. CDR3 amino acids: CASSYRVDYGYTF. CDR3 sequence (DNA): TGTGCCAGCAGTTATAGGGTTGACTATGGCTACACCTTC.

This chain joins TRBV28 and TRBJ2-1; 12 bases fit TRBD2. CDR1 MDHEN and CDR2 SYDVKM come from the germline V gene. The length of the CDR3 is 18 residues. Trimming cost V 4 bases and J 3 bases; bases outside gene matches: 10. The CDR3 sequence: CASSSNWTSGIIYNEQFF. CDR3 nucleotide sequence: TGTGCCAGCAGTTCCAACTGGACTAGCGGGATTATCTACAATGAGCAGTTCTTC. The full variable domain, its missing parts supplied by reference TRBV28 and TRBJ2-1, is DVKVTQSSRYLVKRTGEKVFLECVQDMDHENMFWYRQDPGLGLRLIYFSYDVKMKEKGDIPEGYSVSREKKERFSLILESASTNQTSMYLCASSSNWTSGIIYNEQFFGPGTRLTVL.

CDR3 nucleotides: TGTGCCAGCAGCAACGGACAGACCTACGAGCAGTACTTC. This sequence encodes CASSNGQTYEQYF. The chain carries TRBV11-2 and TRBJ2-7; D might be TRBD1 (6 bases). The V gene lost 5 bases and the J gene lost 2 bases, with 10 bases spanning the gap. Germline CDR1 and CDR2: SGHAT and FQNNGV. The CDR3 loop spans 13 amino acids.

The rearrangement joins TRBV11-2 to TRBJ2-7; 7 bases fit TRBD2. V lost 8 bases, J lost 7 bases, and 11 bases stayed unmatched. The CDR3 is 13 residues long. The V gene's germline CDR1 is SGHAT and CDR2 FQNNGV. CDR3 residues: CASCWAGVGEQYF. The CDR3 region has the DNA TGTGCCAGCTGTTGGGCGGGAGTGGGGGAGCAGTACTTC.